One and the same sample provided the 4 T cell receptor beta chains below, sequenced in a study of cytomegalovirus exposure and HLA in healthy donors. This PCR relied on a set of 60 Vbeta primers and 13 Jbeta primers. The repertoire was sequenced with immunoSEQ multiplex PCR; TCRdb's copy has only in-frame clones and lacks some. The sample holds 120,000 or so clones, around four fifths seen once. The sequencing input was PBMCs. Source of these receptors: a man aged 25 to 45 in good health and CMV-seropositive.

The chain couples TRBV18 to TRBJ2-7, with a weak D call TRBD2 (5 bases). Trimming took off 2 bases at V and 7 bases at J, with 12 bases between the two ends. CDR3 length: 13 residues. Germline V gene data show CDR1 as KGHSH and CDR2 as LQKENI. DNA for the CDR3: TGTGCCAGCTCACCAGTGGCTGAGGGAGAGCAGTACTTC. As protein: CASSPVAEGEQYF.

V gene TRBV11-2 combines with J gene TRBJ1-1; TRBD1 matches at 8 bases. The V gene's germline CDR1 is SGHAT and CDR2 FQNNGV. V lost 4 bases to trimming and J lost 1 base; unmatched junction nucleotides: 11. This CDR3 is 17 amino acids long. The CDR3 reads CASSSRGTGVTNTEAFF. The CDR3 DNA reads as TGTGCCAGCAGCTCCCGAGGGACAGGTGTTACGAACACTGAAGCTTTCTTT. The full variable domain, its missing parts supplied by reference TRBV11-2 and TRBJ1-1, is EAGVAQSPRYKIIEKRQSVAFWCNPISGHATLYWYQQILGQGPKLLIQFQNNGVVDDSQLPKDRFSAERLKGVDSTLKIQPAKLEDSAVYLCASSSRGTGVTNTEAFFGQGTRLTVV.

The genes are TRBV9 and TRBJ2-3; 8 nucleotides align to TRBD2. After removal of 4 bases from V and 0 bases from J, the junction contained 4 bases not matched to a gene. CDR1 and CDR2 from the germline V gene are SGDLS and YYNGEE. This CDR3 comprises 15 residues. DNA of the CDR3: TGTGCCAGCAGCAGTAGCGGGATTAGCACAGATACGCAGTATTTT. This codes for CASSSSGISTDTQYF.

The rearrangement links TRBV5-4 to TRBJ2-3, with 7 bases lining up with TRBD2. After removal of 0 bases from V and 3 bases from J, the junction contained 4 bases not matched to a gene. This CDR3 contains 15 residues. Per the germline V gene, CDR1 is SGHNT and CDR2 is YYREEE (reference sequence). The DNA for the CDR3 is TGTGCCAGCAGCTTGGCCGCGGGAGTGACAGATACGCAGTATTTT. As protein: CASSLAAGVTDTQYF.